This entry lists 12 T cell receptor beta chains sequenced from one sample in a study of shared clonotypes between healthy human individuals. Naive CD8 cells comprised CD45RO-negative, CCR7-positively selected cells, excluding terminally differentiated effector memory CD45RA+ cells. Using immunoSEQ multiplex PCR, the repertoire was profiled, and TCRdb retains in-frame clones only, with some absent. The profile shows about 1,900,000 clones, just under 95% of them singletons. The sequenced sample consisted of naive CD8+ T cells sorted from blood. All receptors derive from a man aged 18 to 35 in good health.

This clone was counted a single time. The chain recombines TRBV4-2 with TRBJ2-7; 8 positions agree with TRBD2. Germline V gives CDR1 LGHNA, CDR2 YNFKEQ. V gave up 0 bases and J gave up 5 bases; unmatched junction bases: 18. The CDR3 contains 19 residues. The CDR3 DNA reads TGTGCCAGCAGCCAAGATCCCAAGGAGGGGCGGGGGGTCTTCGACGAGCAGTACTTC. The encoded protein is CASSQDPKEGRGVFDEQYF.

This chain links TRBV7-8 with TRBJ2-2; D not certain. The CDR3 consists of 13 residues. The V gene's germline CDR1 is SGHVS and CDR2 FQNEAQ. Trimming removed 0 bases from V and 6 bases from J, with 5 bases in between. CDR3 coding DNA: TGTGCCAGCAGCTTAGCTGGTGCCGGGGAGCTGTTTTTT. Its translation: CASSLAGAGELFF.

This chain connects TRBV6-5 to TRBJ2-3; perhaps D is TRBD1 or TRBD2 (5 bases each). The germline CDR1 and CDR2 sequences are MNHEY and SVGAGI. Trimming cost V 6 bases and J 4 bases, with 14 bases left between them. The length of the CDR3 is 14 residues. CDR3 in amino acids: CASSSPGPPDTQYF. As DNA, the CDR3 is TGTGCCAGCAGCTCCCCGGGGCCCCCAGATACGCAGTATTTT.

This clone was observed once. The sample holds other DNA sequences that translate to the same CDR3. V is TRBV6-5 and J is TRBJ1-1; 11 bases line up with TRBD1. Per germline, CDR1 MNHEY and CDR2 SVGAGI. V lost 6 bases and J lost 5; bases outside the gene matches: 5. The CDR3 consists of 14 residues. CDR3 sequence: CASSSGQGATEAFF. CDR3 nucleotides: TGTGCCAGCAGCTCAGGACAGGGGGCAACTGAAGCTTTCTTT.

This clone was detected a few times. The CDR3 loop reads CASSHLGTLNTEAFF. The DNA for the CDR3 is TGCGCCAGCAGCCATCTCGGGACGCTGAACACTGAAGCTTTCTTT. The chain has TRBV4-1 and TRBJ1-1; D is perhaps TRBD1 (5 bases). The V end was cut by 3 bases, the J end by 0 bases, with 11 bases between. Germline V gene data show CDR1 as MGHRA and CDR2 as YSYEKL. The CDR3 contains 15 residues.

As for this clone: The sample carries other DNA sequences with the same CDR3. This chain joins TRBV19 and TRBJ2-1, with D unresolved. V lost 3 bases and J 5 bases, leaving 8 bases between the germline ends. The CDR3 runs 13 residues. CDR1 is LNHDA and CDR2 is SQIVND in the germline V gene (reference sequence). CDR3 DNA sequence: TGTGCCAGTAGTATCTTGAGCGACAATGAGCAGTTCTTC. Protein: CASSILSDNEQFF. The variable domain in full, completed from reference TRBV19 and TRBJ2-1, reads DGGITQSPKYLFRKEGQNVTLSCEQNLNHDAMYWYRQDPGQGLRLIYYSQIVNDFQKGDIAEGYSVSREKKESFPLTVTSAQKNPTAFYLCASSILSDNEQFFGPGTRLTVL.

Points on this clone: Germline and junction disagree at one end, which may indicate a read error. The rearrangement links TRBV7-7 to TRBJ2-7; 11 positions match TRBD2. The germline gives CDR1 SSHAT, CDR2 FNYEAQ (reference sequence). The CDR3 runs to 19 residues. Here the CDR3 reads CASSTRPTSGEPSPYEQYF. The DNA of the CDR3 is TGTGCTAGCAGCACTCGGCCGACTAGCGGGGAACCGTCCCCCTACGAGCAGTACTTC.

The chain is built from TRBV16 and TRBJ1-5; D remains ambiguous. The CDR3 length is 14 residues. The V end lost 4 bases, the J end lost 0 bases, and 7 bases lay between the germline ends. CDR1 and CDR2 (germline): KGHSY, FQNENV. Here the CDR3 DNA reads TGTGCCAGCAGCCGTGCGGTTAGCAATCAGCCCCAGCATTTT. Its translation is CASSRAVSNQPQHF.

On this clone itself: The sample holds other DNA sequences that translate to the same CDR3. The gene calls are TRBV5-8 and TRBJ2-7; no clear D. The CDR3 has 13 amino acids. Germline CDR1 and CDR2: SGHTS and YDEGEE. Trimming shortened V by 0 bases and J by 4 bases, and 8 bases separated the two germline ends. The CDR3 spells CASSLGREYEQYF. CDR3 DNA: TGTGCCAGCAGCTTGGGCAGAGAATACGAGCAGTACTTC. The full variable domain, completed using reference TRBV5-8 and TRBJ2-7, is EAGVTQSPTHLIKTRGQQATLRCSPISGHTSVYWYQQALGLGLQFLLWYDEGEERNRGNFPPRFSGRQFPNYSSELNVNALELEDSALYLCASSLGREYEQYFGPGTRLTVT.

The V call is TRBV6-1, the J call TRBJ2-1; 9 positions match TRBD2. Germline V gene sequence: CDR1 MNHNS, CDR2 SASEGT. There are 16 residues in the CDR3. J gave up 3 bases and V 0 bases, and 3 bases lay outside the gene matches. The CDR3: CASSEAPAGGYNEQFF. The DNA for the CDR3 is TGTGCCAGCAGTGAAGCGCCAGCGGGGGGCTACAATGAGCAGTTCTTC.

This clone has just one count. This rearrangement joins TRBV6-5 to TRBJ2-1; D unresolved. Germline values: CDR1 MNHEY, CDR2 SVGAGI. The V end lost 0 bases, the J end lost 7 bases, and 4 bases lay between the germline ends. The CDR3 spans 12 residues. The CDR3 bases are TGTGCCAGCAGTTACTCGAAGAATGAGCAGTTCTTC. Translating it yields CASSYSKNEQFF.

The chain combines TRBV14 with TRBJ2-7; perhaps TRBD1 as D (5 bases). The V and J ends lost 4 bases and 3 bases respectively, with 10 bases between them. The CDR3 is made up of 13 amino acids. Germline V lookup: CDR1 SGHDN, CDR2 FVKESK. CDR3 protein: CASSLGQNYEQYF. Written as DNA, the CDR3 is TGTGCCAGCAGCCTGGGGCAGAACTACGAGCAGTACTTC. The entire variable domain, with the rest obtained from reference TRBV14 and TRBJ2-7, is as follows: EAGVTQFPSHSVIEKGQTVTLRCDPISGHDNLYWYRRVMGKEIKFLLHFVKESKQDESGMPNNRFLAERTGGTYSTLKVQPAELEDSGVYFCASSLGQNYEQYFGPGTRLTVT.